This TCR beta chain appears in the sequencing data of a study of T cell changes during pregnancy in multiple sclerosis. Germline V CDR1 and CDR2: MGHRA, YSYEKL. V gave up 3 bases and J gave up 5 bases; unmatched junction bases: 6. The CDR3 spans 15 residues. The method was immunoSEQ multiplex PCR; TCRdb's version includes in-frame clones alone and lacks a portion of them. Of 100,000 or so clones in the sample, over 85% were seen once. The chain joins TRBV4-1 to TRBJ1-2, with 10 positions matching TRBD1. The receptor was isolated from a female donor with multiple sclerosis, enrolled in a pregnancy study. The material sequenced was peripheral blood, taken after pregnancy. The CDR3 nucleotides are TGCGCCAGCAGCCATGTTGGGACAGGGGAGTATGGCTACACCTTC. Residues: CASSHVGTGEYGYTF.